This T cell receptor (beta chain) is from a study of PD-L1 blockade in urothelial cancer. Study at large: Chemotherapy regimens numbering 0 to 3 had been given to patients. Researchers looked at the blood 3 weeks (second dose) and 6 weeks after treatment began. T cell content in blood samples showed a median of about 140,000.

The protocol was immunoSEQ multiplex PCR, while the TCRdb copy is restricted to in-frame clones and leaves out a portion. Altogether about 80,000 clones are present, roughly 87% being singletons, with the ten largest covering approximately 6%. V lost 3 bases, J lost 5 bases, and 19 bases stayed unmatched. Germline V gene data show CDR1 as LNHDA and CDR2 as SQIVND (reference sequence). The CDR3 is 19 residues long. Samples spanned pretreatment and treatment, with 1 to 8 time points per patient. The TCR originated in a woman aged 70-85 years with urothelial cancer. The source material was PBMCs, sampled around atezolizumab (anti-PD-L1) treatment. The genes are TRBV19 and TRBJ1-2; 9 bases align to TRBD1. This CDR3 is CASSMTDRGTASLLYGYTF. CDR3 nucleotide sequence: TGTGCCAGTAGTATGACAGACAGGGGGACAGCTTCATTACTTTATGGCTACACCTTC. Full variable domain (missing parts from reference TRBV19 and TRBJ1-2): DGGITQSPKYLFRKEGQNVTLSCEQNLNHDAMYWYRQDPGQGLRLIYYSQIVNDFQKGDIAEGYSVSREKKESFPLTVTSAQKNPTAFYLCASSMTDRGTASLLYGYTFGSGTRLTVV.